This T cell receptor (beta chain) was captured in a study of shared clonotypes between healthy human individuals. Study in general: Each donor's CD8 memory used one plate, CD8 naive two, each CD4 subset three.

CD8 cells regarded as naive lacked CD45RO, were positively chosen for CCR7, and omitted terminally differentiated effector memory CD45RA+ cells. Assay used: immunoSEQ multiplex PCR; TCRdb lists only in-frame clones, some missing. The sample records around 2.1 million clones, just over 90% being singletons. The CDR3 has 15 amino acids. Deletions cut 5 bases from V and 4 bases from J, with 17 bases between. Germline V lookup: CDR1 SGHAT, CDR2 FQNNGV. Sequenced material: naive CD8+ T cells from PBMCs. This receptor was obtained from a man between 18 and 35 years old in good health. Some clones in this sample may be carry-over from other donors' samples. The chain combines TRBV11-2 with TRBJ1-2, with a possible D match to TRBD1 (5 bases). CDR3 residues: CASSHMAGGFYGYTF. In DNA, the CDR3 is TGTGCCAGCAGCCATATGGCGGGGGGGTTCTATGGCTACACCTTC.